This T cell receptor beta chain came from a study of T-cell reconstitution after alpha-beta-depleted transplantation in children. During its preparation, the TCRbeta library received unique molecular identifiers. TCRdb ran MiXCR on the PCR reads and lists one entry per CDR3 protein. This table has about 250,000 distinct CDR3 sequences, approximately 24% appearing once. Sequences were derived from PBMCs, mostly from graft donor cells, sampled 360 days after TCRalphabeta/CD19-depleted stem cell transplant. The receptor comes from a female patient aged 2-10 years who had a stem cell transplant for congenital amegakaryocytic thrombocytopenia, so the T cells may come from the graft donor.

The CDR3 is CASSLRRGGSYEQYF. The CDR3, as DNA: TGTGCCAGCAGTCTTCGCAGGGGGGGTTCCTACGAGCAGTACTTC. This sequence joins TRBV28 and TRBJ2-7; D tentatively fits TRBD1 or TRBD2 (7 bases each). The CDR3 consists of 15 residues. Germline CDR1 is MDHEN and CDR2 is SYDVKM. Trimming removed 5 bases from V and 1 base from J, with 15 bases in between.